Included here is one T cell receptor beta chain sequence, with context. Original processing methods: Amplifying reference gene primers gave estimates of nucleated cell counts. Sequencing used immunoSEQ multiplex PCR; TCRdb keeps in-frame clones, though not all of them. Clone size and V and J calls were adopted from that table, with D and trimming inferred from the DNA. The sample lists almost 200,000 clones; about 89% were seen once. The sample belongs to a study of blood T cell repertoires in COVID-19. The study drew participants aged roughly 18 to 95 years from some 24 US areas. Either two negative PCRs, clearance, or symptom resolution qualified Cohort 3 donors as recovered. The receptor was derived from a woman aged 18-29 years who had recovered from COVID-19. Sequenced: PBMCs or T cells enriched from blood (not recorded which).

CDR3 loop: CAWTGHLPGELFF. The DNA of the CDR3 is TGTGCCTGGACCGGACATCTCCCAGGGGAACTGTTTTTT. This chain connects TRBV30 to TRBJ1-4, with D perhaps TRBD1 (6 bases). CDR3 length: 13 residues. V gave up 4 bases and J gave up 12 bases, with 18 bases separating them. From germline, CDR1 is GTSNPN and CDR2 SVGIG (reference sequence).